This is a list of T cell receptor beta chains from one sample in a study of T cells in Graves' hyperthyroidism and ophthalmopathy. One entry per CDR3 protein results from TCRdb running MiXCR on the multiplex PCR reads. Here the sample spans about 660,000 distinct CDR3 sequences, over 40% being singletons. Sample: peripheral blood or thyroid tissue (not recorded which). These receptor sequences come from an adult man with Graves' disease, either hyperthyroidism or ophthalmopathy (not recorded which). Each CDR3 is given with its conserved first and last residue. Only part of the rows carry a size: once, few, many, or a class if the clone is expanded.

len	v_gene	abundance	j_gene	CDR3aa
17	TRBV7-6	many	TRBJ2-7	CASSLAVAAGVSYEQYF
12	TRBV7-8	-	TRBJ2-7	CASSPRTYEQYF
14	TRBV4-2	few	TRBJ2-5	CASSQEDRGETQYF
15	TRBV13	few	TRBJ1-2	CASSEAGPGDYGYTF
15	TRBV29-1	-	TRBJ2-2	CSVGPQPGGTGELFF
15	TRBV5-1	-	TRBJ1-1	CASSLERGRNTEAFF
15	TRBV5-1	-	TRBJ1-1	CASSPGTVMNTEVFF
15	TRBV12-5	-	TRBJ1-1	CASGLVTSGDTEAFF
15	TRBV19	-	TRBJ1-4	CASSTGPSVGEKLFF
15	TRBV15	-	TRBJ1-2	CATSSADGANYGYTF
15	TRBV7-9	-	TRBJ2-7	CASSQTWDTIYEQYF
13	TRBV9	few	TRBJ2-7	CASSFRPGGEQYF
13	TRBV29-1	-	TRBJ2-5	CSVESPWQETQYF
12	TRBV20-1	-	TRBJ2-5	CSALGGGETQYF
12	TRBV7-6	-	TRBJ2-7	CASSSNRYEQYF
13	TRBV20-1	-	TRBJ1-5	CSARDGPHNPQHF
17	TRBV19	few	TRBJ1-5	CASSTSRDRGSNQPQHF
15	TRBV24-1	-	TRBJ2-3	CATSDRTGWADTQYF
13	TRBV20-1	-	TRBJ1-1	CSWDGRPNTEAFF
13	TRBV7-2	many	TRBJ1-1	CASSRGQPTEAFF
12	TRBV9	-	TRBJ2-7	CASGTSVAEQYF
12	TRBV10-3	many	TRBJ1-5	CAISETGSPQHF
17	TRBV7-6	many	TRBJ2-6	CASSLAFGESGANVLTF
13	TRBV7-3	-	TRBJ2-7	CASTAGESYEQYF
14	TRBV7-7	-	TRBJ2-5	CASSLDDRTETQYF
16	TRBV20-1	-	TRBJ2-2	CSARRGGMEDTGELFF
17	TRBV6-5	-	TRBJ2-7	CASSYSRFAASGYEQYF
14	TRBV20-1	few	TRBJ2-7	CSASRDRGDYEQYF